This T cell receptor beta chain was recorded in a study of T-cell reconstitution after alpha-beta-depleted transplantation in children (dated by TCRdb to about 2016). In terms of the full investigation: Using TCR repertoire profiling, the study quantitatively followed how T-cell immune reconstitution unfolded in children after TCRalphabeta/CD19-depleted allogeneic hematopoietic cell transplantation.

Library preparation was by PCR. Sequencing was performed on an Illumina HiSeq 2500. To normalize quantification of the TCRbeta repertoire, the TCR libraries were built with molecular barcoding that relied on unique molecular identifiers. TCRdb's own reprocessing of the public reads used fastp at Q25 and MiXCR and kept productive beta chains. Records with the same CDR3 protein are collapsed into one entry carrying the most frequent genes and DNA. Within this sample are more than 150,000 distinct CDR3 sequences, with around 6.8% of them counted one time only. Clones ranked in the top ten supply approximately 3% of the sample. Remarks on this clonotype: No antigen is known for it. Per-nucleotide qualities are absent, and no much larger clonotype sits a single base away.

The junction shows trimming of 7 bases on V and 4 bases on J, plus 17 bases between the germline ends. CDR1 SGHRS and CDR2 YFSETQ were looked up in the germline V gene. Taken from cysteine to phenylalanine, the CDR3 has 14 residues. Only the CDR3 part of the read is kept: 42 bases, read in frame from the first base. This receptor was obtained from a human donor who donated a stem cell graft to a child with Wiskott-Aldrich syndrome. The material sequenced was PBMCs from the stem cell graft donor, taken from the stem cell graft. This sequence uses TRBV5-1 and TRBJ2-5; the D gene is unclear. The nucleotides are TGCGCCAGCCGCAGCGCACAGCCTACAGAGACCCAGTACTTC. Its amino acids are CASRSAQPTETQYF.